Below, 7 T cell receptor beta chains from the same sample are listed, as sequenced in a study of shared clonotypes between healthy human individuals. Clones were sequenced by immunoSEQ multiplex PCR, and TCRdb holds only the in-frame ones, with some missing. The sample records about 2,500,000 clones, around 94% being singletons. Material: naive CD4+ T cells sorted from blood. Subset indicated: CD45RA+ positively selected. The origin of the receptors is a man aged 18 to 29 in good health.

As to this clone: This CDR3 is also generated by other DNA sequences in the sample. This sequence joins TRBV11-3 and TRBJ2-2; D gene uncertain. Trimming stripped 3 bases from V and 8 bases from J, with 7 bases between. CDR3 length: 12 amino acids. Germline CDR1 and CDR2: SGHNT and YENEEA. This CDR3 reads CASSFLVGELFF. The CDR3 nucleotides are TGTGCCAGCAGCTTCTTGGTGGGGGAGCTGTTTTTT.

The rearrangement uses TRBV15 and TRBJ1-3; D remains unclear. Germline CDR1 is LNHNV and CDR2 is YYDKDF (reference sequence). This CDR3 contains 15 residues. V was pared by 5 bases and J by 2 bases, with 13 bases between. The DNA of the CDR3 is TGTGCCACCAGCCCCCGTGAATCTCCTGGAAACACCATATATTTT. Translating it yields CATSPRESPGNTIYF.

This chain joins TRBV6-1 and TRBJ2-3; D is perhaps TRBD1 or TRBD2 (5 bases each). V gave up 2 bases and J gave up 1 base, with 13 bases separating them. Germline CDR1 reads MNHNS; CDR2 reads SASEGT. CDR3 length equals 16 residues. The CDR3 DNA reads TGTGCCAGCAGTGAATCCTCGGGACGGCGCACAGATACGCAGTATTTT. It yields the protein CASSESSGRRTDTQYF.

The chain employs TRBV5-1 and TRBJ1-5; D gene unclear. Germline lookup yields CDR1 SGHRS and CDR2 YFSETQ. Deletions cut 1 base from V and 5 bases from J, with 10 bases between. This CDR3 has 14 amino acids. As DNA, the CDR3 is TGCGCCAGCAGCTTGTACGGTTCAGATCAGCCCCAGCATTTT. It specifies CASSLYGSDQPQHF.

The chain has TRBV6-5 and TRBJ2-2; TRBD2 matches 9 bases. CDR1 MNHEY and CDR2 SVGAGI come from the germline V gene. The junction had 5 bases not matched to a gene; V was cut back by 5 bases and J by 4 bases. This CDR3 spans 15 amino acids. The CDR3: CASSLGTSSTGELFF. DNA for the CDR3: TGTGCCAGCAGTCTAGGGACTAGCAGCACCGGGGAGCTGTTTTTT.

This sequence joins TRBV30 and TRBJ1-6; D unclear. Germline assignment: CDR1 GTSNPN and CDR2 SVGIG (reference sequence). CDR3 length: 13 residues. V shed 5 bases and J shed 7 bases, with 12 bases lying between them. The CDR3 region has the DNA TGTGCCTGGGAACAGATGGGGAATTCACCCCTCCACTTT. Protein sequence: CAWEQMGNSPLHF.

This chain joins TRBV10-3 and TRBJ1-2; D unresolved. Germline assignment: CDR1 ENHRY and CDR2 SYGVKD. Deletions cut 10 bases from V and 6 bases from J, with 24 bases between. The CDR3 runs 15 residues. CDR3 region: CATVGSNNLGDGYTF. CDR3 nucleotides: TGTGCCACCGTCGGGAGTAACAATCTCGGGGATGGCTACACCTTC.